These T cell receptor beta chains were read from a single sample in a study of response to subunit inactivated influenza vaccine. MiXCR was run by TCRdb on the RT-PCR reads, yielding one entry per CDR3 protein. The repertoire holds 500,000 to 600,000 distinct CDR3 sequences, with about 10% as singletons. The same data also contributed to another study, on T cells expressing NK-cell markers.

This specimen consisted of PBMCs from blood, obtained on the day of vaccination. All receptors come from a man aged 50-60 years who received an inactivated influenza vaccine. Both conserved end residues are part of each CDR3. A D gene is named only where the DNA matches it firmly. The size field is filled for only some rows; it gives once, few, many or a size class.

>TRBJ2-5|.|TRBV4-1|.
TGCGCCAGCAGCCAAAATAGACAGGTCCGCCAAGAGACCCAGTACTTC
CASSQNRQVRQETQYF
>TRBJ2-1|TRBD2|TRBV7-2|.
TGTGCCAGCAGCTCTAGCGGGTCCATCAGGGATGAGCAGTTCTTC
CASSSSGSIRDEQFF
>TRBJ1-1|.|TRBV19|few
TGTGCCAGTAGTCGGCCGGGAAGAATAAACACTGAAGCTTTCTTT
CASSRPGRINTEAFF
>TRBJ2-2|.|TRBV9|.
TGTGCCAGCAGCGTCCGGACTACCGGGGAGCTGTTTTTT
CASSVRTTGELFF
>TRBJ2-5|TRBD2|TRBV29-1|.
TGCAGCGCTATGCCGGGGGGGAAAGAGACCCAGTACTTC
CSAMPGGKETQYF
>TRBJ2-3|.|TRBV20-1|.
TGCAGTGCTAGAGTGCCAGGGACAAAATTGGATACGCAGTATTTT
CSARVPGTKLDTQYF
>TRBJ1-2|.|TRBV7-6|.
TGTGCCAGCTCCCCGTTGGTCCCAGCTAACTATGGCTACACCTTC
CASSPLVPANYGYTF
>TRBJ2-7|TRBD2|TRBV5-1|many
TGCGCCAGCAAAGGACTAGCGGGAGTTTCCGAGCAGTACTTC
CASKGLAGVSEQYF
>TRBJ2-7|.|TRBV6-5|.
TGTGCCAGCAGTTACGGAGGACACTACGCAAGGGAGTACTTC
CASSYGGHYAREYF
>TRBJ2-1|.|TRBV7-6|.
TGTGCCAGCAGCTCCCGACTCCACAATGAGCAGTTCTTC
CASSSRLHNEQFF
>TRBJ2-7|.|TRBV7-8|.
TGTGCCAGCAGCTTAGTTTGGCCAGGCGAGCAGTACTTC
CASSLVWPGEQYF
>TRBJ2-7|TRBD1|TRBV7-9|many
TGTGCCAGCAGCTCCGGACAGGGGGGGTACGAGCAGTACTTC
CASSSGQGGYEQYF
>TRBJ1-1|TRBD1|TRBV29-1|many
TGCAGCGTGGACAGGGGGAGCACTGAAGCTTTCTTT
CSVDRGSTEAFF
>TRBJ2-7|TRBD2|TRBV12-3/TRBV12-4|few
TGTGCCAGCAGGACCGGGACACGCGGACTAGCGGGAGTAGGCGAGCAGTACTTC
CASRTGTRGLAGVGEQYF
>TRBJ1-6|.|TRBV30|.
TGTGCCTGGAAAGGGTTCACGTATAATTCACCCCTCCACTTT
CAWKGFTYNSPLHF
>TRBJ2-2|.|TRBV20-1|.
TGCAGTGCTAACCGAGCCAGGGTTCCCACCGGGGAGCTGTTTTTT
CSANRARVPTGELFF
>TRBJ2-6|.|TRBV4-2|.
TGTGCCAGCAGCCTTCCACCGGGAACAGGGACTGGGGCCAACGTCCTGACTTTC
CASSLPPGTGTGANVLTF
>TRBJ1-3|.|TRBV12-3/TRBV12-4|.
TGTGCCAGCAACCGCTACTCTGGAAACACCATATATTTT
CASNRYSGNTIYF
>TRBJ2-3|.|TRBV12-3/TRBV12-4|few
TGTGCCAGCAGCCCTCGTCTAGATACGCAGTATTTT
CASSPRLDTQYF
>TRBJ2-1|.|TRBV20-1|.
TGCAGTGCTAGGATCGATGGGCACTCCTACAATGAGCAGTTCTTC
CSARIDGHSYNEQFF
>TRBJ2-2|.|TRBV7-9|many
TGTGCCAGCAGCTTTTGGGGGTCCGGGGAGCTGTTTTTT
CASSFWGSGELFF
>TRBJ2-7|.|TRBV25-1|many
TGTGCCAGCAGTGAATCAGAGGTTTCCACCTACGAGCAGTACTTC
CASSESEVSTYEQYF
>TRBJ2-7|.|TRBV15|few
TGTGCCACCAGCAGGGATTTTCCCTACGAGCAGTACTTC
CATSRDFPYEQYF
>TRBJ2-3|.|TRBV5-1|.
TGCGCCAGCAGAGACGGGACCACAGATACGCAGTATTTT
CASRDGTTDTQYF